One sample yielded the 13 T cell receptor beta chains listed below, sequenced in a study of OX40 agonist ivuxolimab in advanced cancers. Method: immunoSEQ multiplex PCR; TCRdb's copy keeps in-frame clones and lacks some. There are fewer than 80,000 clones in the sample; roughly 88% occur only once, and 0.9% to 1.4% lies in the top ten. The sample consisted of CD4+ or CD8+ T cells sorted from blood, taken in a trial of the OX40 agonist ivuxolimab. These receptors originate from an adult with an advanced solid tumor such as melanoma, head and neck, liver or kidney cancer.

The CDR3, as DNA: TGTGCCAGTAGTATGGTCTCAGGGAACTATGGCTACACCTTC. It is translated as CASSMVSGNYGYTF. The chain links TRBV19 to TRBJ1-2; maybe TRBD1 (5 bases). This CDR3 region has 14 residues. The V and J ends lost 3 bases and 2 bases respectively, with 10 bases between them. Germline CDR1 and CDR2: LNHDA and SQIVND (reference sequence).

The rearrangement links TRBV27 to TRBJ2-1, with 7 nucleotides matching TRBD1. This CDR3 region has 13 residues. The ends lost 5 bases at V and 9 bases at J; junction bases unmatched: 7. CDR1 is MNHEY, CDR2 SMNVEV, per germline (reference sequence). The CDR3 DNA reads as TGTGCCAGCAGTATCCGACAGGGTACTGAGCAGTTCTTC. Its protein product is CASSIRQGTEQFF.

This clone has just a few counts. The chain links TRBV6-1 to TRBJ1-6, with 7 bases matching TRBD1. Trimming took 4 bases from V and 6 from J; bases not matched to a gene: 6. The germline gives CDR1 MNHNS, CDR2 SASEGT. This CDR3 is 15 amino acids long. DNA of the CDR3: TGTGCCAGCAGTGTGGGACAGATATTTAATTCACCCCTCCACTTT. This encodes CASSVGQIFNSPLHF.

The sample holds one count of this clone. The genes are TRBV5-1 and TRBJ2-7; D not certain. Germline V gives CDR1 SGHRS, CDR2 YFSETQ. V lost 0 bases and J lost 5, with 9 bases in between. This CDR3 has 13 residues. As DNA, the CDR3 is TGCGCCAGCAGCTTGGAAAGGTCTGACGAGCAGTACTTC. Its protein is CASSLERSDEQYF.

V gene TRBV7-2 combines with J gene TRBJ2-5; perhaps TRBD2 as D (6 bases). Germline loops: CDR1 SGHTA, CDR2 FQGNSA. Trimming cost V 5 bases and J 9 bases, with 22 bases left between them. This CDR3 is 15 amino acids long. CDR3 in DNA: TGTGCCAGCAGCCCTTCCCCGACTCGACCGGGGGCCCAGTACTTC. This gives the protein CASSPSPTRPGAQYF. Looking up the rest from reference TRBV7-2 and TRBJ2-5 gives the full variable domain: GAGVSQSPSNKVTEKGKDVELRCDPISGHTALYWYRQSLGQGLEFLIYFQGNSAPDKSGLPSDRFSAERTGGSVSTLTIQRTQQEDSAVYLCASSPSPTRPGAQYFGPGTRLLVL.

This chain uses TRBV19 with TRBJ2-7, with a weak D call TRBD1 (6 bases). The ends were cut back, 7 bases at V and 0 bases at J, with 13 bases in the middle. Germline V gives CDR1 LNHDA, CDR2 SQIVND (reference sequence). The CDR3 has 14 residues. CDR3 in amino acids: CASTWTAVSYEQYF. Here the CDR3 DNA reads TGTGCCAGTACTTGGACAGCCGTCTCCTACGAGCAGTACTTC.

In nucleotides, the CDR3 is TGTGCCAGCAGTTCCCTACCGCCGGGGCTCACCGGGGAGCTGTTTTTT. As protein: CASSSLPPGLTGELFF. V gene TRBV7-8 combines with J gene TRBJ2-2; the D call may be TRBD1 or TRBD2 (5 bases each). The CDR3 extends over 16 amino acids. Trimming removed 6 bases at V and 4 bases at J, with 18 bases between. Germline loops: CDR1 SGHVS, CDR2 FQNEAQ.

The J gene is TRBJ2-5, the V gene TRBV25-1; D perhaps matches TRBD1 (6 bases). Germline assignment: CDR1 MGHDK and CDR2 SYGVNS. The CDR3 loop spans 15 amino acids. Trimming removed 3 bases from V and 4 bases from J, with 15 bases in between. CDR3 in amino acids: CASSDSYRVRETQYF. The CDR3, as DNA: TGTGCCAGCAGTGATTCGTACAGGGTCCGAGAGACCCAGTACTTC.

With respect to this clone: Other DNA sequences within the sample encode an identical CDR3. The V call is TRBV19, the J call TRBJ2-3; tentative D call: TRBD2 (5 bases). V was trimmed by 5 bases and J by 2 bases, leaving 8 bases between them. In germline, CDR1 is LNHDA, CDR2 SQIVND (reference sequence). There are 13 residues in the CDR3. The DNA for the CDR3 is TGTGCCAGTAGTCCCCGGGACACAGATACGCAGTATTTT. Its translation: CASSPRDTDTQYF.

The chain couples TRBV11-2 to TRBJ1-3; D ambiguous. V shed 6 bases and J shed 4 bases, with 7 bases lying between them. The CDR3 length is 12 residues. CDR1 is SGHAT and CDR2 is FQNNGV in the germline V gene. DNA of the CDR3: TGTGCCAGCAGTCAACAGGGAAACACCATATATTTT. It translates to CASSQQGNTIYF.

The CDR3 DNA is TGTGCCAGCAGCTTGCGGACAGATACGCAGTATTTT. Translated, it gives CASSLRTDTQYF. This chain connects TRBV5-5 to TRBJ2-3, with no clear D. The CDR3 totals 12 residues. V lost 1 base and J lost 3, with 3 bases in between. Germline values: CDR1 SGHKS, CDR2 YYEKEE (reference sequence).

In this sample, this clone turned up a few times. This chain connects TRBV6-5 to TRBJ2-4; no reliable D call. The CDR3 has 14 residues. Germline V CDR1 and CDR2: MNHEY, SVGAGI. V dropped 3 bases and J dropped 1 base, with 7 bases sitting between them. The CDR3: CASSYADAKNIQYF. For the CDR3, the DNA is TGTGCCAGCAGTTATGCGGATGCCAAAAACATTCAGTACTTC.

This chain connects TRBV6-5 to TRBJ1-6, with D perhaps matching TRBD1 (6 bases). The CDR3 runs 16 residues. Germline V gene lookup returns CDR1 MNHEY and CDR2 SVGAGI. Deletions cut 4 bases from V and 9 bases from J, with 19 bases between. The CDR3 DNA reads TGTGCCAGCAGTTTTTACAGGGCCCCGGAGGGTTCACCCCTCCACTTT. It yields the protein CASSFYRAPEGSPLHF.